One and the same sample provided the 21 T cell receptor beta chains below, sequenced in a study of blood T cell repertoires in COVID-19. The method was immunoSEQ multiplex PCR; TCRdb's version includes in-frame clones alone and lacks a portion of them. The sample consists of 240,000 or so clones, about 84% of them appearing once. The specimen was peripheral blood. The receptors come from a man older than 75 with acute or convalescent COVID-19.

V usage is TRBV28 and J usage is TRBJ1-2, with D tentatively TRBD1 (6 bases). CDR3 size: 13 residues. The germline gives CDR1 MDHEN, CDR2 SYDVKM. V lost 5 bases and J lost 6, with 13 bases in between. CDR3 sequence (DNA): TGTGCCAGCAGTATCCACTCAGGGGATGGCTACACCTTC. Its protein is CASSIHSGDGYTF.

The chain links TRBV19 to TRBJ1-5; D gene uncertain. This CDR3 has 12 residues. The ends were cut back, 7 bases at V and 7 bases at J, with 11 bases in the middle. Germline CDR1 reads LNHDA; CDR2 reads SQIVND (reference sequence). The CDR3 DNA reads TGTGCCAGTAATGGCGCGGGACAGCCCCAGCATTTT. This translates into CASNGAGQPQHF.

This chain connects TRBV11-2 to TRBJ2-3, with 9 bases matching TRBD2. Trimming cost V 8 bases and J 4 bases; bases outside gene matches: 7. This CDR3 spans 14 amino acids. Germline CDR1 is SGHAT and CDR2 is FQNNGV. The CDR3 DNA follows: TGTGCCAGCTGCTATCGGACTAGCGCAGATACGCAGTATTTT. It encodes CASCYRTSADTQYF.

The chain combines TRBV5-1 with TRBJ2-5; no reliable D call. V was shortened by 0 bases and J by 5 bases, with 11 bases between the two germline ends. Germline-derived CDR1 and CDR2 are SGHRS and YFSETQ. The CDR3 has 14 amino acids. CDR3: CASSLAPPEETQYF. CDR3 nucleotide sequence: TGCGCCAGCAGCTTGGCTCCACCGGAGGAGACCCAGTACTTC. Complete variable domain (other parts from reference TRBV5-1 and TRBJ2-5): KAGVTQTPRYLIKTRGQQVTLSCSPISGHRSVSWYQQTPGQGLQFLFEYFSETQRNKGNFPGRFSGRQFSNSRSEMNVSTLELGDSALYLCASSLAPPEETQYFGPGTRLLVL.

The chain employs TRBV6-4 and TRBJ1-5, with a possible D match to TRBD1 (6 bases). Germline CDR1 reads MRHNA; CDR2 reads SNTAGT. Trimming left V 8 bases short and J 7 bases short, with 18 bases between. The CDR3 is 14 amino acids. CDR3 residues: CASRDFAGAQPQHF. CDR3 sequence (DNA): TGTGCCAGCCGGGACTTCGCAGGGGCCCAGCCCCAGCATTTT.

This chain connects TRBV6-2 or TRBV6-3 to TRBJ2-2; 12 bases are a match to TRBD2. The ends lost 6 bases at V and 4 bases at J; junction bases unmatched: 3. The CDR3 extends over 15 amino acids. CDR1 is MNHEY, CDR2 SVGEGT, per germline. CDR3 sequence reads: CASSSSGRGTGELFF. The CDR3 bases are TGTGCCAGCAGCTCTAGCGGGAGGGGCACCGGGGAGCTGTTTTTT.

The chain has TRBV10-1 and TRBJ2-3, with TRBD2 matching over 9 bases. V was pared by 0 bases and J by 2 bases, with 12 bases of the junction left unmatched. The CDR3 has 19 amino acids. Per the germline V gene, CDR1 is WNHNN and CDR2 is SYGVQD (reference sequence). This CDR3 reads CASSESVQRGAPATDTQYF. CDR3 coding DNA: TGCGCCAGCAGTGAGTCGGTCCAGCGGGGGGCCCCCGCCACAGATACGCAGTATTTT.

This clone was seen more than once but under ten times. The gene calls are TRBV21-1 and TRBJ2-1; the D call in the table, TRBD2, was not verified against the DNA. TRBV21-1 is deemed a pseudogene. There are 16 residues in the CDR3. This CDR3 is CASSKDGREPYNEQFF. CDR3 coding DNA: TGTGCCAGCAGCAAAGACGGGAGAGAGCCCTACAATGAGCAGTTCTTC.

With regard to this clone: Distinct nucleotide sequences in the sample also encode this CDR3. The rearrangement uses TRBV20-1 and TRBJ1-5; the D is unclear. V lost 3 bases and J lost 0, with 9 bases in between. CDR3 size: 14 residues. Per the germline V gene, CDR1 is DFQATT and CDR2 is SNEGSKA (reference sequence). CDR3 protein: CSASSGYSNQPQHF. CDR3 nucleotides: TGCAGTGCTAGTAGCGGGTATAGCAATCAGCCCCAGCATTTT.

This sequence joins TRBV28 and TRBJ2-1; the D gene is possibly TRBD1 (6 bases). The V gene's germline CDR1 is MDHEN and CDR2 SYDVKM. V lost 8 bases to trimming and J lost 0 bases, with 11 bases between them. The CDR3 runs 14 residues. CDR3: CASLQGSSYNEQFF. Written as DNA, the CDR3 is TGTGCCAGCCTACAGGGTAGCTCCTACAATGAGCAGTTCTTC.

The gene calls are TRBV27 and TRBJ1-1; 9 bases map to TRBD1. This CDR3 is 14 amino acids long. Germline V gene lookup returns CDR1 MNHEY and CDR2 SMNVEV (reference sequence). V lost 7 bases and J lost 3; bases outside the gene matches: 6. CDR3 in amino acids: CASTSGQGYTEAFF. CDR3 coding DNA: TGTGCCAGCACCTCCGGACAGGGGTACACTGAAGCTTTCTTT.

This chain connects TRBV6-5 to TRBJ1-1, with a weak D call TRBD1 (5 bases). V was shortened by 4 bases and J by 5 bases, with 14 bases between the two germline ends. Germline V gives CDR1 MNHEY, CDR2 SVGAGI. The CDR3 loop spans 14 amino acids. The CDR3 reads CASSSAARATEAFF. The CDR3, as DNA: TGTGCCAGCAGTTCGGCAGCCAGGGCGACTGAAGCTTTCTTT.

The chain carries TRBV5-4 and TRBJ2-7, with no clear D. The CDR3 loop spans 13 amino acids. The germline CDR1 and CDR2 sequences are SGHNT and YYREEE (reference sequence). Trimming removed 0 bases at V and 1 base at J, with 5 bases between. CDR3 nucleotides: TGTGCCAGCAGCTTGGCGCAGTCCTACGAGCAGTACTTC. Translated, it gives CASSLAQSYEQYF.

This chain uses TRBV11-2 with TRBJ1-1; tentative D call: TRBD1 (5 bases). Between the trimmed V and J ends, which lost 6 bases and 5 bases, there was a span of 22 bases. The CDR3 length is 16 residues. Germline assignment: CDR1 SGHAT and CDR2 FQNNGV. The DNA of the CDR3 is TGTGCCAGCAGGCCAATAAATCGGGGGACTTTGACTGAAGCTTTCTTT. This encodes CASRPINRGTLTEAFF.

The rearrangement uses TRBV5-1 and TRBJ2-3; the match to TRBD1 covers 9 bases. CDR3 length: 14 residues. J was trimmed by 6 bases and V by 4 bases; bases with no gene match: 6. The germline CDR1 and CDR2 sequences are SGHRS and YFSETQ. The CDR3 reads CASSRTGVEDTQYF. The CDR3 DNA is TGCGCCAGCAGCAGGACAGGGGTGGAGGATACGCAGTATTTT.

The CDR3 sequence: CASSHPDRETEAFF. The CDR3 DNA reads TGTGCCAGCAGCCATCCCGACAGGGAGACTGAAGCTTTCTTT. The chain is built from TRBV6-5 and TRBJ1-1; 7 positions match TRBD1. Germline lookup yields CDR1 MNHEY and CDR2 SVGAGI. V gave up 6 bases and J gave up 5 bases; unmatched junction bases: 9. The CDR3 covers 14 residues.

V gene TRBV28 combines with J gene TRBJ1-5; no clear D gene. This CDR3 is built from 15 residues. The germline V gene encodes CDR1 MDHEN and CDR2 SYDVKM. V lost 5 bases, J lost 3 bases, and 14 bases lay in between. In DNA, the CDR3 is TGTGCCAGCAGTCTGGGCGGGAGGGTCAATCAGCCCCAGCATTTT. It yields the protein CASSLGGRVNQPQHF.

The chain is built from TRBV19 and TRBJ1-5; D remains ambiguous. The V gene lost 1 base and the J gene lost 2 bases, with 12 bases spanning the gap. The CDR3 runs to 16 residues. CDR1 LNHDA and CDR2 SQIVND come from the germline V gene (reference sequence). As DNA, the CDR3 is TGTGCCAGTAGTATAGTTCGGGGAGGCGGCAATCAGCCCCAGCATTTT. Translating it yields CASSIVRGGGNQPQHF.

The chain uses TRBV6-2 or TRBV6-3 and TRBJ2-1, with 12 bases identical to TRBD2. Germline CDR1 is MNHEY and CDR2 is SVGEGT. This CDR3 is built from 19 residues. V trimming: 2 bases; J trimming: 1 base; junction bases outside the gene matches: 9. This CDR3 reads CASSYPTSGGPGSYNEQFF. The CDR3 DNA reads TGTGCCAGCAGTTACCCGACTAGCGGGGGACCAGGGTCCTACAATGAGCAGTTCTTC.

The V gene is TRBV19, the J gene TRBJ1-4; unclear D gene. Per germline, CDR1 LNHDA and CDR2 SQIVND (reference sequence). The CDR3 is 17 residues long. Trimming took off 7 bases at V and 8 bases at J, with 26 bases between the two ends. CDR3 region: CASTREVTAAPREKLFF. CDR3 bases: TGTGCCAGTACCCGGGAGGTGACTGCTGCCCCTAGGGAAAAACTGTTTTTT.

This chain uses TRBV27 with TRBJ1-1; 8 positions match TRBD1. This CDR3 contains 17 residues. CDR1 MNHEY and CDR2 SMNVEV come from the germline V gene (reference sequence). V shed 2 bases, J shed 1 base, and the junction held 9 bases outside the gene matches. The CDR3 DNA sequence: TGTGCCAGCAGTTTAATTTTTGACGGGACAGGGAACACTGAAGCTTTCTTT. Its protein is CASSLIFDGTGNTEAFF.